This T cell receptor (beta chain) was profiled in a study of blood T cell repertoires in COVID-19. On the study more broadly: From T cells, B-cell-depleted T cells, or PBMCs came the material, which was cDNA or gDNA.

CDR1 and CDR2 (germline): SGHAT, FQDESV (reference sequence). J gave up 7 bases and V 7 bases, and 10 bases lay outside the gene matches. The CDR3 spans 14 residues. Authors' analysis steps: Researchers report that nucleated cell counts were estimated from reference gene primer amplification. Sequencing was performed with immunoSEQ multiplex PCR; in TCRdb, only in-frame clones are kept and a portion is missing. The DNA was the basis for D and trimming; V, J and clone size are from that table. The profile shows about 200,000 clones, about four fifths of them singletons. This rearrangement joins TRBV11-1 to TRBJ2-3, with TRBD2 identical over 8 bases. The receptor's source is a man between 60 and 75 years old with acute or convalescent COVID-19. Input material: peripheral blood. In DNA form, the CDR3 reads TGTGCCAGCATGTCCGGGGGGGCATGGAATACGCAGTATTTT. Translation gives CASMSGGAWNTQYF.